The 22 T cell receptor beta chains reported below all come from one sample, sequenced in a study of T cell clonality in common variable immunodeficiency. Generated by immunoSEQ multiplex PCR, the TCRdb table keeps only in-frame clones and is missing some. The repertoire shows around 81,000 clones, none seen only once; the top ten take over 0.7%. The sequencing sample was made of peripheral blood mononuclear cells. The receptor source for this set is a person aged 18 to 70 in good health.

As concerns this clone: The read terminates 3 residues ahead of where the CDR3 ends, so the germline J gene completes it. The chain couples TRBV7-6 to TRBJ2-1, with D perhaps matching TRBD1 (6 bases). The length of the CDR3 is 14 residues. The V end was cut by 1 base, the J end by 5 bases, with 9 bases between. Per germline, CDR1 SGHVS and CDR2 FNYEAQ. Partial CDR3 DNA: TGTGCCAGCAGCTTAGTCAGGGGCAACAATGAG. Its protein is CASSLVRGNNE. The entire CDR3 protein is CASSLVRGNNEQFF.

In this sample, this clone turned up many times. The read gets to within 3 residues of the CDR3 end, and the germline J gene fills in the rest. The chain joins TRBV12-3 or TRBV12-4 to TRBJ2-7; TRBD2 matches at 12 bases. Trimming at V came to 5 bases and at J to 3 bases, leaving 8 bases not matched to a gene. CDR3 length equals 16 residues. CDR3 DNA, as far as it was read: TGTGCCAGCAGTGAGAGACTAGCGGGAGCCTACTACGAG. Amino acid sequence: CASSERLAGAYYE. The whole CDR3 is CASSERLAGAYYEQYF.

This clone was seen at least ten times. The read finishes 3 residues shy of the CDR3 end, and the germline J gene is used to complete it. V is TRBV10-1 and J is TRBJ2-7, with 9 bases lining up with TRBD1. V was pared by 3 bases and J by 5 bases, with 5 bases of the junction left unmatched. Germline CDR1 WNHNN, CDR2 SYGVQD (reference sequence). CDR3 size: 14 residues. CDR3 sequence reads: CASSDTGGLNEQYF. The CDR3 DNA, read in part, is TGCGCCAGCAGTGATACAGGGGGCCTCAACGAG.

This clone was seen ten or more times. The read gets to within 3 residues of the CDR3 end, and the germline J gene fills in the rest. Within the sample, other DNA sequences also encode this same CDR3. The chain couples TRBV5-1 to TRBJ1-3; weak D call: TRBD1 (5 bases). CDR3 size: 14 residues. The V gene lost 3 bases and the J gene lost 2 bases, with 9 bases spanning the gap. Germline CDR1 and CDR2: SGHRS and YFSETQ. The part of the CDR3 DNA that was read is TGCGCCAGCAGCTCGGGGACTGCTGGAAACACC. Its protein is CASSSGTAGNT. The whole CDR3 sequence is CASSSGTAGNTIYF.

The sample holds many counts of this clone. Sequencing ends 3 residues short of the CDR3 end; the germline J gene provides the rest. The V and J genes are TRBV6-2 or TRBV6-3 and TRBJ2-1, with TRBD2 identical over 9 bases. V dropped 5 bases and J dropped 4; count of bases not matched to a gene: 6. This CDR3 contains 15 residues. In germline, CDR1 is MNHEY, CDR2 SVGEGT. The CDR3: CASSPSSGTYNEQFF. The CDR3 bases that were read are TGTGCCAGCAGTCCTTCTAGCGGGACTTACAATGAG.

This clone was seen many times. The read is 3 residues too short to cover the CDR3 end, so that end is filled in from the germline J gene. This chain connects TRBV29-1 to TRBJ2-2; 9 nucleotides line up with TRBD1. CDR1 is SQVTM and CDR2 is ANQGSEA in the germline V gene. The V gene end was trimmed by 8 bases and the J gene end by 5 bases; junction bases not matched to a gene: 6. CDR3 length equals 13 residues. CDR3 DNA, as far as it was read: TGCAGCACCGGGACAGGGAGGACCGGGGAG. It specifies CSTGTGRTGE. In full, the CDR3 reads CSTGTGRTGELFF.

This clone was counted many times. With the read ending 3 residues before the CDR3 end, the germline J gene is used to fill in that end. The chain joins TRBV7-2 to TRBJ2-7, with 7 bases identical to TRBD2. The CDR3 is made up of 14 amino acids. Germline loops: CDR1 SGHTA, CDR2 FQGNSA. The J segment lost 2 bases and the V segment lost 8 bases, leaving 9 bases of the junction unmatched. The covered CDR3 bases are TGTGCCAGCGGAGGCGGGAGCCCTCCCTACGAG. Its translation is CASGGGSPPYE. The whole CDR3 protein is CASGGGSPPYEQYF.

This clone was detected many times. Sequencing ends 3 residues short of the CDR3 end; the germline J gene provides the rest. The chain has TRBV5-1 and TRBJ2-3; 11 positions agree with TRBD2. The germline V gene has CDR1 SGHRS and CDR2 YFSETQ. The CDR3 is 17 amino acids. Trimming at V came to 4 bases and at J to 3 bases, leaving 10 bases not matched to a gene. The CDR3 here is CASSRRLTSGVTDTQYF. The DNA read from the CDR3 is TGCGCCAGCAGCAGACGCCTGACTAGCGGGGTGACAGATACG.

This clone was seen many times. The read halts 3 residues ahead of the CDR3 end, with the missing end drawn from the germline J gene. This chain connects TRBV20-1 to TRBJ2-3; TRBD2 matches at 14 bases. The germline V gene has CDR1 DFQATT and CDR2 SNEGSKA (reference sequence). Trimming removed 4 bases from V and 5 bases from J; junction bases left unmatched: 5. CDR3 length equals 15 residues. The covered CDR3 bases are TGCAGTGCTACCCGACTAGCGGGAGGGCGAGATACG. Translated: CSATRLAGGRDT. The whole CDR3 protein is CSATRLAGGRDTQYF.

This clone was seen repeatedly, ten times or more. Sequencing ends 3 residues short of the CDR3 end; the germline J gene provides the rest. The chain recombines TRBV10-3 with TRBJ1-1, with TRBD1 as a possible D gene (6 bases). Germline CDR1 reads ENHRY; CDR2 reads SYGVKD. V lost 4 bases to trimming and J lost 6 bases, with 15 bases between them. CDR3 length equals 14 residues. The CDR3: CAISVVRGSAEAFF. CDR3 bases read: TGTGCCATCAGTGTGGTCAGGGGATCCGCTGAA.

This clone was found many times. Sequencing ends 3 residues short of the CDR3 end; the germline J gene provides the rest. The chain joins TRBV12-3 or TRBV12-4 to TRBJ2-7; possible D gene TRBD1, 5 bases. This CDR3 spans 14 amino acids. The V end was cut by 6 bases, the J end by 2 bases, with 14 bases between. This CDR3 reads CASRPPQVPYEQYF. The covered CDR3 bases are TGTGCCAGCAGACCCCCACAGGTTCCCTACGAG.

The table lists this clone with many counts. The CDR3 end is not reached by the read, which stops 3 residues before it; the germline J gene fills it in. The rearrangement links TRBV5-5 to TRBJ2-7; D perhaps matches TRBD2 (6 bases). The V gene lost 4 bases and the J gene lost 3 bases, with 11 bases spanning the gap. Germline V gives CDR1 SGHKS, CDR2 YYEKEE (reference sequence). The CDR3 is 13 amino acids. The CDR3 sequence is CASSPSTSYEQYF. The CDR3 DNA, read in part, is TGTGCCAGCAGCCCGTCGACTAGCTACGAG. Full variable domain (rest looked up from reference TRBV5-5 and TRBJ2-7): DAGVTQSPTHLIKTRGQQVTLRCSPISGHKSVSWYQQVLGQGPQFIFQYYEKEERGRGNFPDRFSARQFPNYSSELNVNALLLGDSALYLCASSPSTSYEQYFGPGTRLTVT.

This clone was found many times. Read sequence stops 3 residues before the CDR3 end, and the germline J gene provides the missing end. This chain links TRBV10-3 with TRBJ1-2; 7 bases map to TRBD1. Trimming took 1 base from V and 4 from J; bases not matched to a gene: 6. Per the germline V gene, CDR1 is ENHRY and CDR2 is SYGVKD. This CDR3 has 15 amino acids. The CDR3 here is CAISEFTQGIYGYTF. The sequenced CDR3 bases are TGTGCCATCAGTGAGTTCACACAGGGGATCTATGGC.

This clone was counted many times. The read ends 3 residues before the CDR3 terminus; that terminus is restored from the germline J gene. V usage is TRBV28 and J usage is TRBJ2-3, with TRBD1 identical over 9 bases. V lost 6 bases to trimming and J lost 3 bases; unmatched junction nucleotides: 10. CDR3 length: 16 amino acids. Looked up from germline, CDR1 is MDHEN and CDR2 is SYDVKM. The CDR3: CASRKQGARWTDTQYF. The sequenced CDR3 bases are TGTGCCAGCAGAAAACAGGGGGCGCGTTGGACAGATACG.

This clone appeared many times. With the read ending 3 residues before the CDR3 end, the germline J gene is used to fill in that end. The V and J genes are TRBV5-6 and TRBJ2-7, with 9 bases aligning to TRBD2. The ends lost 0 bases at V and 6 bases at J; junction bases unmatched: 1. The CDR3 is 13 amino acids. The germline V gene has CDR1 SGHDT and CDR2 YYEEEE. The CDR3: CASSLGGGGEQYF. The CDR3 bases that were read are TGTGCCAGCAGCTTGGGCGGGGGGGGCGAG.

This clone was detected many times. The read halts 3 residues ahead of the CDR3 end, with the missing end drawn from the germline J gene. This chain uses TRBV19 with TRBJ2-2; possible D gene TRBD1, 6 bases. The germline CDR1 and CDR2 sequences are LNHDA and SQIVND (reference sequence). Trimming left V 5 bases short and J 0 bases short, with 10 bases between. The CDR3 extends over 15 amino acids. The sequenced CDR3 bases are TGTGCCAGTAGTCTGGGGGCGGCGAACACCGGGGAG. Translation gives CASSLGAANTGE. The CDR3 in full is CASSLGAANTGELFF.

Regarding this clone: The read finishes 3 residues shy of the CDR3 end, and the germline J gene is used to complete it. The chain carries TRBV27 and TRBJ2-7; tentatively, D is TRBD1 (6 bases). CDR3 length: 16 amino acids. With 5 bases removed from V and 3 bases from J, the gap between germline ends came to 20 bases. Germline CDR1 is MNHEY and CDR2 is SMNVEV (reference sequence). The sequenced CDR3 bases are TGTGCCAGCAGTCTCGGGGCGGCAGGGGCCGACTACGAG. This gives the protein CASSLGAAGADYE. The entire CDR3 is CASSLGAAGADYEQYF.

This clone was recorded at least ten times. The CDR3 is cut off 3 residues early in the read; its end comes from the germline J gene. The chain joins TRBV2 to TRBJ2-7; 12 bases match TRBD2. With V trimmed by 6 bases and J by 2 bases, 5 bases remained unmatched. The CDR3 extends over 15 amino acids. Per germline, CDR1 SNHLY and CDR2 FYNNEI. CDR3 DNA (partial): TGTGCCAGCAGGGCACGGACTAGCGGGGCCTACGAG. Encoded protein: CASRARTSGAYE. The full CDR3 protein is CASRARTSGAYEQYF.

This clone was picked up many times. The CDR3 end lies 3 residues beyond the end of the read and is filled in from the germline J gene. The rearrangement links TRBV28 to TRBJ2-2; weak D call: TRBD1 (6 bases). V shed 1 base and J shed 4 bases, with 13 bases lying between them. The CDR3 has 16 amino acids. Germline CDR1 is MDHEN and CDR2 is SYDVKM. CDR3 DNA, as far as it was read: TGTGCCAGCAGTTTATTACAGGGTTTTGGCACCGGGGAG. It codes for CASSLLQGFGTGE. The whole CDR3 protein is CASSLLQGFGTGELFF. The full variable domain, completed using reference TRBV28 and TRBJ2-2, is DVKVTQSSRYLVKRTGEKVFLECVQDMDHENMFWYRQDPGLGLRLIYFSYDVKMKEKGDIPEGYSVSREKKERFSLILESASTNQTSMYLCASSLLQGFGTGELFFGEGSRLTVL.

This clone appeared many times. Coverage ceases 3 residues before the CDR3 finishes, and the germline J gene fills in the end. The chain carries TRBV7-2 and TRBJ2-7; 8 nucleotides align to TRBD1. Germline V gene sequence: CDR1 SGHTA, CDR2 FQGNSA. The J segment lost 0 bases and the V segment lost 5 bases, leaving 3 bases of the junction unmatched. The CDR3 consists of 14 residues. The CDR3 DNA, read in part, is TGTGCCAGCAGCCGGGACAGGTACTCCTACGAG. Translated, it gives CASSRDRYSYE. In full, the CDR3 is CASSRDRYSYEQYF.

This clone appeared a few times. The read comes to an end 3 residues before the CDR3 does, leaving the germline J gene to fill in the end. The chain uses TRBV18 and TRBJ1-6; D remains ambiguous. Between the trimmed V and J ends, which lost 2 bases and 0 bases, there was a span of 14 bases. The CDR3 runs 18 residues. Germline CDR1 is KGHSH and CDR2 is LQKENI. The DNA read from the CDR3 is TGTGCCAGCTCACCATTACGGCTAGACCCCTCCTATAATTCACCC. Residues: CASSPLRLDPSYNSP. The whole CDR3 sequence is CASSPLRLDPSYNSPLHF.

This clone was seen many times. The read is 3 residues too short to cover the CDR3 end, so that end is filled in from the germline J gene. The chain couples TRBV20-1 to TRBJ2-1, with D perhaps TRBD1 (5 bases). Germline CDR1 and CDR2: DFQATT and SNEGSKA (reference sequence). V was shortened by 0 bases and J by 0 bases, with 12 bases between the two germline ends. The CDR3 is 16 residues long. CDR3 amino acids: CSARDQGTPSYNEQFF. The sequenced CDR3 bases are TGCAGTGCTAGAGATCAGGGAACACCCTCCTACAATGAG.